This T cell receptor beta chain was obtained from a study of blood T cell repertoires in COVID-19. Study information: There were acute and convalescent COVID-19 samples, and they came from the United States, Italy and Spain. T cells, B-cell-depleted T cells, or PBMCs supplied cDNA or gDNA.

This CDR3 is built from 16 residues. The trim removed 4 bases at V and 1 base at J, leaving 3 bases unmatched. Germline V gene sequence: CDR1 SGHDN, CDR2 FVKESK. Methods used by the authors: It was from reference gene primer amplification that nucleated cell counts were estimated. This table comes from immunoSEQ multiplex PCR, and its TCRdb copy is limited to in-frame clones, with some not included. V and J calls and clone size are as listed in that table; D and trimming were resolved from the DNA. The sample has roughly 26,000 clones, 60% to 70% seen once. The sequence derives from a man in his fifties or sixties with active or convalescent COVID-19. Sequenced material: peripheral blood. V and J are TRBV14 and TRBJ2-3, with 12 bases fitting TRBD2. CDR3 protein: CASSPRTSGGTDTQYF. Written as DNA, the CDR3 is TGTGCCAGCAGCCCCCGGACTAGCGGGGGCACAGATACGCAGTATTTT. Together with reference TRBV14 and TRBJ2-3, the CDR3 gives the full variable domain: EAGVTQFPSHSVIEKGQTVTLRCDPISGHDNLYWYRRVMGKEIKFLLHFVKESKQDESGMPNNRFLAERTGGTYSTLKVQPAELEDSGVYFCASSPRTSGGTDTQYFGPGTRLTVL.